This record looks at one T cell receptor (beta chain) sequence and its context. This entry is derived from a study of blood T cell repertoires in COVID-19. CDR3 length: 15 amino acids. Germline CDR1 reads SGHVS; CDR2 reads FNYEAQ. V lost 5 bases and J 4 bases, leaving 17 bases between the germline ends. Original data processing: Reference gene primer amplification gave estimated nucleated cell counts. TCRdb keeps only in-frame clones here, not all; method: immunoSEQ multiplex PCR. Clonal size and the V and J genes are those of that table, whereas D and trimming came from the DNA. The repertoire includes about 360,000 clones, about 87% of them detected once, and 1.5% to 2.5% sits in the top ten.

Source material: PBMCs or T cells enriched from blood (not recorded which). The chain employs TRBV7-6 and TRBJ1-1; D perhaps matches TRBD1 (6 bases). The sequence was obtained from a man in his forties or fifties in a cohort exposed to, infected with or recovered from COVID-19 (not recorded which). This CDR3 is CASSRYEGVGTEAFF. The CDR3 region has the DNA TGTGCCAGCAGCCGTTACGAGGGGGTTGGCACTGAAGCTTTCTTT.